Following are 26 T cell receptor beta chains from one sample sequenced in a study of T cells in Graves' hyperthyroidism and ophthalmopathy. RNA transcripts were the template for amplifying TCR beta CDR3 regions. The study used the HTBI primer set for a first-round RT-PCR of the TCR CDR3. TCRdb reprocessed the multiplex PCR reads via MiXCR and lists one record per CDR3 protein. The sample consists of hundreds of thousands of distinct CDR3 sequences, about 14% of them appearing once. Source material: blood. All receptors come from a woman aged 50 to 60 with Graves' ophthalmopathy.

This clonotype was recorded at least ten times. V usage is TRBV2 and J usage is TRBJ2-1; TRBD2 matches 8 bases. V dropped 5 bases and J dropped 3; count of bases not matched to a gene: 6. The CDR3 extends over 15 amino acids. Germline CDR1 SNHLY, CDR2 FYNNEI. This CDR3 is CASSLSGILYNEQFF. In DNA, the CDR3 is TGTGCCAGCAGTCTTAGCGGGATTCTCTACAATGAGCAGTTCTTC.

This clonotype was seen many times. V is TRBV10-3 and J is TRBJ1-3; D possibly corresponds to TRBD1 (6 bases). Trimming removed 6 bases from V and 0 bases from J, with 12 bases in between. The CDR3 totals 15 residues. The germline CDR1 and CDR2 sequences are ENHRY and SYGVKD. CDR3 in amino acids: CAISGQPVSGNTIYF. CDR3 DNA: TGTGCCATCAGCGGACAGCCAGTCTCTGGAAACACCATATATTTT.

This clonotype was recorded many times. A junction boundary mismatches the germline segment, possibly from a read error. The chain carries TRBV2 and TRBJ1-5; D remains unclear. CDR1 and CDR2 (germline): SNHLY, FYNNEI. The CDR3 totals 13 residues. The CDR3 sequence: CASIEQINQPQHF. CDR3 sequence (DNA): TGTGCCAGCATTGAACAGATCAATCAGCCCCAGCATTTT.

This clonotype was seen ten or more times. This chain uses TRBV20-1 with TRBJ2-1; TRBD2 agrees at 12 bases. Germline trimming cut 6 bases from V and 6 bases from J; bases unmatched to any gene: 6. The CDR3 spans 14 residues. Germline CDR1 reads DFQATT; CDR2 reads SNEGSKA (reference sequence). CDR3 in DNA: TGCAGTGCGGCCCTAGCGGGAGGGCTCAATGAGCAGTTCTTC. This sequence encodes CSAALAGGLNEQFF.

This chain connects TRBV24-1 to TRBJ2-1; 9 bases map to TRBD1. The CDR3 contains 15 residues. Per the germline V gene, CDR1 is KGHDR and CDR2 is SFDVKD. With V trimmed by 5 bases and J by 9 bases, 10 bases remained unmatched. CDR3 nucleotide sequence: TGTGCCACCAGTGCCCCGGGGACAGGGACCGGTGAGCAGTTCTTC. Its protein is CATSAPGTGTGEQFF.

J is TRBJ2-3 and V is TRBV24-1, with D perhaps TRBD2 (7 bases). Trimming removed 3 bases from V and 1 base from J, with 16 bases in between. The germline CDR1 and CDR2 sequences are KGHDR and SFDVKD. This CDR3 contains 17 residues. The DNA of the CDR3 is TGTGCCACCAGTGATCCCGGACGGGGGGCCGGCACAGATACGCAGTATTTT. It yields the protein CATSDPGRGAGTDTQYF.

This clonotype was picked up a small number of times. The chain has TRBV28 and TRBJ1-6, with TRBD1 as a possible D gene (6 bases). Germline-derived CDR1 and CDR2 are MDHEN and SYDVKM. The CDR3 consists of 17 residues. The germline V and J ends were trimmed by 8 bases and 14 bases, with 31 bases remaining between them. The CDR3 region is CASQGGLLDSSIRSLHF. The CDR3 bases are TGTGCCAGCCAAGGGGGACTACTCGACAGCTCAATTAGATCCCTCCACTTT.

This clonotype was detected a few times. The rearrangement links TRBV7-3 to TRBJ2-6; no firm D call. The V and J ends lost 4 bases and 0 bases respectively, with 10 bases between them. The V gene's germline CDR1 is SGHTA and CDR2 FQGTGA. This CDR3 contains 16 residues. CDR3 in amino acids: CASSSMTYSGANVLTF. The CDR3 bases are TGTGCCAGCAGCTCGATGACCTACTCTGGGGCCAACGTCCTGACTTTC.

This clonotype was detected many times. The J gene is TRBJ1-5, the V gene TRBV6-1; tentatively, D is TRBD1 (6 bases). This CDR3 is 16 amino acids long. Germline CDR1 is MNHNS and CDR2 is SASEGT. V was trimmed by 4 bases and J by 0 bases, leaving 13 bases between them. The CDR3 here is CASSVWRTDSNQPQHF. The DNA of the CDR3 is TGTGCCAGCAGTGTCTGGAGGACAGATAGCAATCAGCCCCAGCATTTT.

This clonotype was detected a few times. V and J are TRBV30 and TRBJ1-5; D not resolved. CDR1 and CDR2 from the germline V gene are GTSNPN and SVGIG (reference sequence). V was clipped by 5 bases and J by 4 bases, with 12 bases between them. The CDR3 runs 13 residues. The CDR3 region is CAWGTGGNQPQHF. The CDR3 nucleotides are TGTGCCTGGGGAACCGGAGGGAATCAGCCCCAGCATTTT.

The chain is built from TRBV20-1 and TRBJ1-5; D ambiguous. Germline CDR1 DFQATT, CDR2 SNEGSKA (reference sequence). V shed 7 bases and J shed 0 bases, with 10 bases lying between them. CDR3 size: 13 residues. The CDR3: CSVGSFSNQPQHF. CDR3 DNA: TGCAGTGTGGGCAGCTTTAGCAATCAGCCCCAGCATTTT.

Ten or more counts support this clonotype. The chain is built from TRBV20-1 and TRBJ2-1, with D perhaps TRBD1 (6 bases). The V end was cut by 0 bases, the J end by 8 bases, with 14 bases between. The CDR3 loop spans 14 amino acids. Germline lookup yields CDR1 DFQATT and CDR2 SNEGSKA (reference sequence). The CDR3 protein is CSARDGAGDDEQFF. CDR3 bases: TGCAGTGCTAGAGATGGGGCAGGGGACGATGAGCAGTTCTTC.

This clonotype was seen repeatedly, ten times or more. The CDR3, as DNA: TGTGCCAGCAGTTGGATCCCCCCGGGGTTGACTGGCACAGATACGCAGTATTTT. Protein sequence: CASSWIPPGLTGTDTQYF. The rearrangement links TRBV27 to TRBJ2-3; possibly TRBD2 for D (5 bases). The CDR3 covers 18 residues. V shed 4 bases and J shed 1 base, with 21 bases lying between them. The V gene's germline CDR1 is MNHEY and CDR2 SMNVEV (reference sequence).

This clonotype was seen repeatedly, ten times or more. This chain links TRBV12-3 or TRBV12-4 with TRBJ2-5; 10 bases line up with TRBD2. This CDR3 contains 18 residues. V was pared by 3 bases and J by 2 bases, with 12 bases of the junction left unmatched. As DNA, the CDR3 is TGTGCCAGCAGTTTGTCAGAAAATAGCGGGAGGACACAAGAGACCCAGTACTTC. Protein: CASSLSENSGRTQETQYF.

This clonotype was found many times. V gene TRBV28 combines with J gene TRBJ2-3; 11 bases are a match to TRBD2. The germline CDR1 and CDR2 sequences are MDHEN and SYDVKM. The CDR3 length is 15 residues. The junction had 9 bases not matched to a gene; V was cut back by 5 bases and J by 8 bases. CDR3 protein: CASSPVAGGPGTQYF. CDR3 bases: TGTGCCAGCAGTCCTGTAGCGGGAGGGCCCGGTACGCAGTATTTT.

The table lists this clonotype with many counts. The V and J genes are TRBV5-1 and TRBJ2-1; D may be TRBD1 or TRBD2 (5 bases each). This CDR3 has 14 amino acids. V lost 0 bases to trimming and J lost 6 bases, with 10 bases between them. Germline CDR1 is SGHRS and CDR2 is YFSETQ. CDR3 DNA: TGCGCCAGCAGCTTGGCGGGACCCGCCAATGAGCAGTTCTTC. Its protein product is CASSLAGPANEQFF. The full variable domain, in which reference TRBV5-1 and TRBJ2-1 provide the parts outside the CDR3, is KAGVTQTPRYLIKTRGQQVTLSCSPISGHRSVSWYQQTPGQGLQFLFEYFSETQRNKGNFPGRFSGRQFSNSRSEMNVSTLELGDSALYLCASSLAGPANEQFFGPGTRLTVL.

The table lists this clonotype with many counts. The V and J genes are TRBV28 and TRBJ2-2, with 14 bases lining up with TRBD2. In germline, CDR1 is MDHEN, CDR2 SYDVKM. Trimming took 2 bases from V and 3 from J; bases not matched to a gene: 8. The CDR3 totals 19 residues. The CDR3 spells CASSLPRLAGGPHTGELFF. CDR3 DNA: TGTGCCAGCAGTTTACCCAGACTAGCGGGAGGGCCGCACACCGGGGAGCTGTTTTTT.

This clonotype was seen repeatedly, ten times or more. The chain recombines TRBV11-2 with TRBJ1-4; D possibly corresponds to TRBD1 (6 bases). CDR1 SGHAT and CDR2 FQNNGV come from the germline V gene. The CDR3 runs 14 residues. Trimming took off 5 bases at V and 4 bases at J, with 11 bases between the two ends. In DNA form, the CDR3 reads TGTGCCAGCAGCGTCCAGGGGTTTAATGAAAAACTGTTTTTT. Translating gives CASSVQGFNEKLFF. Using reference TRBV11-2 and TRBJ1-4 for the parts outside the CDR3, the full variable domain is EAGVAQSPRYKIIEKRQSVAFWCNPISGHATLYWYQQILGQGPKLLIQFQNNGVVDDSQLPKDRFSAERLKGVDSTLKIQPAKLEDSAVYLCASSVQGFNEKLFFGSGTQLSVL.

This clonotype turned up a few times. This chain uses TRBV27 with TRBJ2-5; D might be TRBD1 (6 bases). Trimming pared 4 bases from V and 5 bases from J, leaving 20 bases between. The CDR3 spans 16 residues. From germline, CDR1 is MNHEY and CDR2 SMNVEV (reference sequence). The CDR3 bases are TGTGCCAGCAGTTCCGTCGGACAGTCCCTGGGGGAGACCCAGTACTTC. Protein product: CASSSVGQSLGETQYF.

This clonotype was counted only a few times. V and J are TRBV6-2 or TRBV6-3 and TRBJ2-1; D gene uncertain. Germline lookup yields CDR1 MNHEY and CDR2 SVGEGT. V gave up 6 bases and J gave up 0 bases, with 12 bases separating them. This CDR3 has 15 residues. The CDR3 bases are TGTGCCAGCAGAAGGACCAAGAGCTCCTACAATGAGCAGTTCTTC. This gives the protein CASRRTKSSYNEQFF.

This clonotype has a count of ten or more. The chain employs TRBV6-2 or TRBV6-3 and TRBJ1-5; D gene unclear. In germline, CDR1 is MNHEY, CDR2 SVGEGT. Trimming removed 0 bases at V and 2 bases at J, with 11 bases between. The CDR3 totals 16 residues. CDR3: CASSYSMLQRNQPQHF. CDR3 in DNA: TGTGCCAGCAGTTACTCGATGTTACAGCGCAATCAGCCCCAGCATTTT.

This chain joins TRBV28 and TRBJ2-5; 8 bases fit TRBD2. Trimming removed 8 bases from V and 5 bases from J; junction bases left unmatched: 19. CDR1 is MDHEN and CDR2 is SYDVKM in the germline V gene. The CDR3 spans 17 residues. The CDR3 DNA reads as TGTGCCAGCGGCCGCACCCTGATAGCGGGAAAGAGTGAGACCCAGTACTTC. Its protein product is CASGRTLIAGKSETQYF.

V usage is TRBV12-3 or TRBV12-4 and J usage is TRBJ2-7; unclear D gene. The CDR3 has 11 amino acids. The V end lost 5 bases, the J end lost 7 bases, and 9 bases lay between the germline ends. In nucleotides, the CDR3 is TGTGCCAGCAGTGGAAAATATGAGCAGTACTTC. Amino acids: CASSGKYEQYF.

This clonotype was detected ten times or more. V and J are TRBV7-2 and TRBJ2-7; D perhaps matches TRBD1 (5 bases). V was shortened by 7 bases and J by 4 bases, with 14 bases between the two germline ends. The CDR3 loop spans 13 amino acids. Germline V CDR1 and CDR2: SGHTA, FQGNSA. For the CDR3, the DNA is TGTGCCAGCAACACAGGTCTCGGATACGAGCAGTACTTC. Translating gives CASNTGLGYEQYF.

The V gene is TRBV4-1, the J gene TRBJ1-5; TRBD1 aligns across 10 bases. The V and J ends lost 2 bases and 4 bases, in that order; junction bases with no gene match: 11. The CDR3 is 18 amino acids. CDR1 MGHRA and CDR2 YSYEKL come from the germline V gene. The DNA for the CDR3 is TGCGCCAGCAGCCAAACCGGGACAGGGGTGTTAAGGAATCAGCCCCAGCATTTT. It encodes CASSQTGTGVLRNQPQHF.

This clonotype has only a few counts. The genes are TRBV24-1 and TRBJ2-1; 12 nucleotides match TRBD2. Germline loops: CDR1 KGHDR, CDR2 SFDVKD. J lost 3 bases, V lost 4 bases, and 3 bases had no gene match. The CDR3 sequence is 16 residues long. CDR3 in amino acids: CATSEPSGRVYNEQFF. The CDR3 DNA reads TGTGCCACCAGTGAGCCTAGCGGGAGGGTCTACAATGAGCAGTTCTTC.